Sequencing of this T cell receptor (beta chain) was carried out in a study of response to subunit inactivated influenza vaccine. Study-level points and caveats: Researchers suggested that each seasonal influenza vaccination recruits few new T cells.

Details on this clonotype: No antigen is known for it.

Looked up from germline, CDR1 is MDHEN and CDR2 is SYDVKM. This CDR3 contains 16 residues. The V and J ends lost 3 bases and 0 bases respectively, with 9 bases between them. TCRdb re-analysed the RT-PCR reads in MiXCR, keeping a single row per CDR3 protein. The table lists about 190,000 distinct CDR3 sequences, over 13% of them singletons. Material: CD8+ T cells sorted from PBMCs, obtained about 5 days after vaccination. The rearrangement links TRBV28 to TRBJ2-6; no firm D call. The TCR was taken from a man aged 45-60 years who received an inactivated influenza vaccine. Here the CDR3 DNA reads TGTGCCAGCAGTTTGACCCCAGGCTCTGGGGCCAACGTCCTGACTTTC. This translates into CASSLTPGSGANVLTF.